The clone carrying this TCR beta chain was picked up a small number of times. Carrying unique molecular identifiers, the cDNA also gained a universal primer site through template switching. TCRdb reanalysed the 5' RACE reads using MiXCR and keeps one entry per CDR3 protein. Found here are some 710,000 distinct CDR3 sequences, around 6% of them singletons; the top ten hold under 2%. This CDR3 contains 17 residues. Losses at the gene ends were 0 bases for V and 4 bases for J; bases not matched to a gene: 8. The germline V gene encodes CDR1 SGHDT and CDR2 YYEEEE. The record originates from a study of identical twins.

Sequenced input: naive T cells sorted from blood. V is TRBV5-6 and J is TRBJ2-3; 10 bases are a match to TRBD2. The receptor was isolated from a man younger than 35 in good health. In DNA form, the CDR3 reads TGTGCCAGCAGCTTGGCTAGCGGGGGTGTGGGTGCAGATACGCAGTATTTT. This translates into CASSLASGGVGADTQYF.